The text below deals with one T cell receptor (beta chain). What it binds is not known. This CDR3 has 17 residues. Germline CDR1 and CDR2: LNHDA and SQIVND (reference sequence). V was pared by 5 bases and J by 4 bases, with 18 bases between. The record originates from a study of T-cell reconstitution after alpha-beta-depleted transplantation in children. Regarding the study as a whole: Fresh T-cell production supplied most of the T-cell counts and diversity seen one year after transplant. Alpha-beta T cells about two months after transplant reportedly derived from several hundred expanded graft clones. Some patients' high day-60 TCRbeta diversity was traced to surviving recipient T cells and thymic progenitors.

This sample's TCRbeta library carried unique molecular identifier barcodes. TCRdb ran MiXCR on the PCR reads and lists one entry per CDR3 protein. The sample holds hundreds of thousands of distinct CDR3 sequences, 16% seen once. The J gene is TRBJ2-6, the V gene TRBV19, with a possible D match to TRBD1 (7 bases). Source: PBMCs, mostly from graft donor cells, taken 360 days after TCRalphabeta/CD19-depleted stem cell transplant. This TCR came from a male patient aged 10 to 17 who had a stem cell transplant for acute lymphoblastic leukemia, so the T cells may come from the graft donor. The CDR3 reads CASSPGGGTAGANVLTF. CDR3 in DNA: TGTGCCAGTAGTCCCGGAGGGGGCACGGCCGGGGCCAACGTCCTGACTTTC.